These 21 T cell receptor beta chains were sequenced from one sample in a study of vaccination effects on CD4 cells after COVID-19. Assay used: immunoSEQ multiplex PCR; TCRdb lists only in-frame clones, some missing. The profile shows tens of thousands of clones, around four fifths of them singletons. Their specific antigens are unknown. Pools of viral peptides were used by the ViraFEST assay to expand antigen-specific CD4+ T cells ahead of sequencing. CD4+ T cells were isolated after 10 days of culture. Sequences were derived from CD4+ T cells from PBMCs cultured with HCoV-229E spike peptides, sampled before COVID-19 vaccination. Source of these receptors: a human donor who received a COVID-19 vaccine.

In nucleotides, the CDR3 is TGTGCCAGCGTCCTAGCGGGGGGGTACAATGAGCAGTTCTTC. It yields the protein CASVLAGGYNEQFF. The chain is built from TRBV6-5 and TRBJ2-1, with 12 nucleotides matching TRBD2. Germline lookup yields CDR1 MNHEY and CDR2 SVGAGI. The length of the CDR3 is 14 residues. The V gene end was trimmed by 8 bases and the J gene end by 4 bases; junction bases not matched to a gene: 3.

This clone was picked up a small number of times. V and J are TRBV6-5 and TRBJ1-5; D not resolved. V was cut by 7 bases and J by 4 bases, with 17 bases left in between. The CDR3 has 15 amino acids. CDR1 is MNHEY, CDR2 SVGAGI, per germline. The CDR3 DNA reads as TGTGCCAGCATCGTGAGTCCGGTGGGTAATCAGCCCCAGCATTTT. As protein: CASIVSPVGNQPQHF.

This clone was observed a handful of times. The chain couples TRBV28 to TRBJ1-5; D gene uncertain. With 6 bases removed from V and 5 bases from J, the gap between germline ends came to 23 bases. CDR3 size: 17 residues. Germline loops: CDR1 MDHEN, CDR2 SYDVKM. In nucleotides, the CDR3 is TGTGCCAGCAGGCCAAGTAACGGCCAGAGGAGCGATCAGCCCCAGCATTTT. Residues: CASRPSNGQRSDQPQHF.

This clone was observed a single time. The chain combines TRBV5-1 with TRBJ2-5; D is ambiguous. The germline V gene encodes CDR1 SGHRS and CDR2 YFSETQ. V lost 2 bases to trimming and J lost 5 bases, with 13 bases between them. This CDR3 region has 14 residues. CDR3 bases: TGCGCCAGCAGCTTAAATCAGGTCGTGGAGACCCAGTACTTC. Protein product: CASSLNQVVETQYF.

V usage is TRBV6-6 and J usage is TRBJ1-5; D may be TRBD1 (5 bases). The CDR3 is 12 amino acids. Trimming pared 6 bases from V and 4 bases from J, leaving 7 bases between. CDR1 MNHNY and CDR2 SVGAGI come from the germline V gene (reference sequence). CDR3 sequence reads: CASRQENQPQHF. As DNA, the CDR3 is TGTGCCAGCAGACAGGAGAATCAGCCCCAGCATTTT.

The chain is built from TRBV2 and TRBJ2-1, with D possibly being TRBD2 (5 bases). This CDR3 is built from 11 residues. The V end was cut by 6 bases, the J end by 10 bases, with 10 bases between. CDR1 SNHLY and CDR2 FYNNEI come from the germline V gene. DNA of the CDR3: TGTGCCAGCAGACTAGTATACGAGCAGTTCTTC. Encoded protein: CASRLVYEQFF.

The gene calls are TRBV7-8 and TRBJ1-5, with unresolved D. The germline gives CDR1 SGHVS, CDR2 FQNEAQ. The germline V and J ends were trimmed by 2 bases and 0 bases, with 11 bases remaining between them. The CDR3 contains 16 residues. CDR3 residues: CASSLSQTYSNQPQHF. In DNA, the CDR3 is TGTGCCAGCAGCTTATCACAAACCTATAGCAATCAGCCCCAGCATTTT.

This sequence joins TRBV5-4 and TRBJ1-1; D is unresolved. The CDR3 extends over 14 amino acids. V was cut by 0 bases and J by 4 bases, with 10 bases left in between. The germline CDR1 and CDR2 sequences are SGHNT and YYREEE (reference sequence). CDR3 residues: CASSLDEGITEAFF. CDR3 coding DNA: TGTGCCAGCAGCTTGGATGAGGGTATCACTGAAGCTTTCTTT.

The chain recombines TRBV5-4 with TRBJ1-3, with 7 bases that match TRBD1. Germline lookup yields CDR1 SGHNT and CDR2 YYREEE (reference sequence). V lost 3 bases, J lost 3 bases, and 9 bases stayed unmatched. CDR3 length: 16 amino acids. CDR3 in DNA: TGTGCCAGCAGCTCCAGGGGGTCTGGTGGTGGAAACACCATATATTTT. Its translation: CASSSRGSGGGNTIYF. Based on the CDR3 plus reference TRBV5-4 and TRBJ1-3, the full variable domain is ETGVTQSPTHLIKTRGQQVTLRCSSQSGHNTVSWYQQALGQGPQFIFQYYREEENGRGNFPPRFSGLQFPNYSSELNVNALELDDSALYLCASSSRGSGGGNTIYFGEGSWLTVV.

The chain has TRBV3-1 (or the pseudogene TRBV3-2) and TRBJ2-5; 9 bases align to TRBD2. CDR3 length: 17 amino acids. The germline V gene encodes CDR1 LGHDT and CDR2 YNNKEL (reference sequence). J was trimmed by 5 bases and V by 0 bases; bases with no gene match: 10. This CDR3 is CASSQDKAGGRGETQYF. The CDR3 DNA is TGTGCCAGCAGCCAAGATAAGGCGGGGGGGCGAGGGGAGACCCAGTACTTC.

The CDR3 region is CSARGAGGNTIYF. The CDR3 DNA is TGCAGCGCGAGGGGGGCTGGTGGAAACACCATATATTTT. This chain links TRBV29-1 with TRBJ1-3; D perhaps matches TRBD1 (6 bases). CDR3 length: 13 amino acids. V was shortened by 7 bases and J by 3 bases, with 13 bases between the two germline ends. Germline values: CDR1 SQVTM, CDR2 ANQGSEA. Full variable domain (remainder filled in from reference TRBV29-1 and TRBJ1-3): SAVISQKPSRDICQRGTSLTIQCQVDSQVTMMFWYRQQPGQSLTLIATANQGSEATYESGFVIDKFPISRPNLTFSTLTVSNMSPEDSSIYLCSARGAGGNTIYFGEGSWLTVV.

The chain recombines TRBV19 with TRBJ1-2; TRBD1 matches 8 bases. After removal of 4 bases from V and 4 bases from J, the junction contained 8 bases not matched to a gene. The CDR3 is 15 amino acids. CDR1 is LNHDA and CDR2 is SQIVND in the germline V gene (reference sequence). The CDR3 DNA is TGTGCCAGTAGTACCCGGACAGGGCAGCGCTATGGCTACACCTTC. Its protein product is CASSTRTGQRYGYTF.

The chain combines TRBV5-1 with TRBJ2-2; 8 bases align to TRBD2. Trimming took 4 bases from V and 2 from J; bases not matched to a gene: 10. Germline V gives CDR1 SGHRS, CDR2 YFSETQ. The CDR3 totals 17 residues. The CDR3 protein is CASSMASGGYNTGELFF. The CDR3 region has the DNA TGCGCCAGCAGCATGGCCTCGGGGGGGTACAACACCGGGGAGCTGTTTTTT.

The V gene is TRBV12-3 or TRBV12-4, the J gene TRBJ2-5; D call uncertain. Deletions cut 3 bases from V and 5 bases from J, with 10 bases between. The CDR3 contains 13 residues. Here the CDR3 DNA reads TGTGCCAGCAGTTTCTCTATTGGGGAGACCCAGTACTTC. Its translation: CASSFSIGETQYF.

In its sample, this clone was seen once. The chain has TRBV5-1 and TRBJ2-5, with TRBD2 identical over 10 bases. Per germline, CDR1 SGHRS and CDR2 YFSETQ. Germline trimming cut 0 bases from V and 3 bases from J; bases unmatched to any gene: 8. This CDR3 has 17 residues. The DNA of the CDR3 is TGCGCCAGCAGCTTGGGGTTTAGTAGCGGGGGGAAAGAGACCCAGTACTTC. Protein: CASSLGFSSGGKETQYF.

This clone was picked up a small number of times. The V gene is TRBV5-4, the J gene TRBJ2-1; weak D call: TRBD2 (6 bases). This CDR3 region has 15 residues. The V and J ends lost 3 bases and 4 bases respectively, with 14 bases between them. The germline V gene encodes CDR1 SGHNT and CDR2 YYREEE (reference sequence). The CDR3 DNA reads TGTGCCAGCAGCTCCGGGACTCCAAATTACAATGAGCAGTTCTTC. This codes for CASSSGTPNYNEQFF.

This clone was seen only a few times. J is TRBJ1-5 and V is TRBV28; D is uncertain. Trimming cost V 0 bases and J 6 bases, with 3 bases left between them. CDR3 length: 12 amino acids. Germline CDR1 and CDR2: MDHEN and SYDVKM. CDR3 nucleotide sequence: TGTGCCAGCAGTTTATGGGGTCAGCCCCAGCATTTT. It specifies CASSLWGQPQHF.

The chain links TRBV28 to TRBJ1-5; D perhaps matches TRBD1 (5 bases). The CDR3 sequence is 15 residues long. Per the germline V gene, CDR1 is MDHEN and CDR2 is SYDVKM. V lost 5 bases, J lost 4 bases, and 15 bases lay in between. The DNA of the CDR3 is TGTGCCAGCAGTCCCCCGGGGGTAGTAAATCAGCCCCAGCATTTT. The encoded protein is CASSPPGVVNQPQHF.

The CDR3, as DNA: TGCGCCAGCAGCCAAGGCACTAGCGGGGGGATAAGCCAAGAGACCCAGTACTTC. Translated: CASSQGTSGGISQETQYF. The chain combines TRBV4-1 with TRBJ2-5, with 12 bases fitting TRBD2. This CDR3 has 18 amino acids. The germline V gene encodes CDR1 MGHRA and CDR2 YSYEKL. V gave up 1 base and J gave up 1 base; unmatched junction bases: 7.

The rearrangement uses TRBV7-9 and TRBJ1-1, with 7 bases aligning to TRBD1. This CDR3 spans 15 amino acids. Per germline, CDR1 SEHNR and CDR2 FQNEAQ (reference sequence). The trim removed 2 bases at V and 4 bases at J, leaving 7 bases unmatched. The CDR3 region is CASSLSGAGGTEAFF. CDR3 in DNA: TGTGCCAGCAGCTTAAGTGGCGCAGGGGGCACTGAAGCTTTCTTT.

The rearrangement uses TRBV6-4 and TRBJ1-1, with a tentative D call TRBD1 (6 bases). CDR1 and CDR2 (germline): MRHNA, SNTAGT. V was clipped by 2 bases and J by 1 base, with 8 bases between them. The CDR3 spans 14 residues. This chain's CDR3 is CASSDDRTNTEAFF. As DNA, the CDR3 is TGTGCCAGCAGTGACGACAGGACGAACACTGAAGCTTTCTTT.